Listed here is a single T cell receptor (beta chain). Its specificity is not known. Naive-designated CD8 cells lacked CD45RO, were positively enriched for CCR7, and omitted terminally differentiated effector memory CD45RA+ cells. V lost 6 bases to trimming and J lost 0 bases, with 11 bases between them. Germline V gene lookup returns CDR1 ENHRY and CDR2 SYGVKD. The CDR3 totals 14 residues. These data originate in a study of shared clonotypes between healthy human individuals. At the level of the study: A few men and a couple of women, aged 18 to 49, were donors. Study conclusions and caveats: Enrolling few donors narrowed the genetic and exposure-history diversity that was represented. Memory subsets generally showed smaller estimated richness than naive subsets did.

Authors' analysis steps: ImmunoSEQ output held junction-only sequences without quality scores, so filtering differed. Only in-frame clones appear in the TCRdb table, and some are missing; sequencing was by immunoSEQ multiplex PCR. D and trimming were read from the DNA, whereas the V and J calls and clone size are those reported in that table. The sample lists roughly 1,800,000 clones, around 96% occurring once. The specimen was naive CD8+ T cells sorted from blood. This TCR was sampled from a man between 18 and 35 years old in good health. The chain carries TRBV10-3 and TRBJ1-1; D may be TRBD1 (6 bases). CDR3 coding DNA: TGTGCCATCAGAGAGACAGGCCTGAACACTGAAGCTTTCTTT. The encoded protein is CAIRETGLNTEAFF.